This T cell receptor (beta chain) derives from a study of T cell repertoires and HLA-DP antigens. In regard to this clone: What it binds is not known.

Findings of the study overall: Against both alloantigens, CD137+ clonality was similar, approximately 0.41.

Data came from immunoSEQ multiplex PCR; TCRdb stores just in-frame clones and leaves some out. This sample has 55,000 to 80,000 clones, with around three quarters found just once. Unmatched junction bases numbered 4, after V lost 6 bases and J lost 3 bases. The CDR3 extends over 15 amino acids. CDR1 LGHNT and CDR2 FRNRAP come from the germline V gene. This clonotype was obtained from a man between 60 and 70 years old in good health and CMV-seronegative. Specimen: CD4+ T cells from PBMCs. This rearrangement joins TRBV12-5 to TRBJ2-5, with 13 nucleotides matching TRBD2. CDR3 amino acids: CASGQGLAGKETQYF. The CDR3, as DNA: TGTGCTAGTGGCCAGGGACTAGCGGGAAAAGAGACCCAGTACTTC.